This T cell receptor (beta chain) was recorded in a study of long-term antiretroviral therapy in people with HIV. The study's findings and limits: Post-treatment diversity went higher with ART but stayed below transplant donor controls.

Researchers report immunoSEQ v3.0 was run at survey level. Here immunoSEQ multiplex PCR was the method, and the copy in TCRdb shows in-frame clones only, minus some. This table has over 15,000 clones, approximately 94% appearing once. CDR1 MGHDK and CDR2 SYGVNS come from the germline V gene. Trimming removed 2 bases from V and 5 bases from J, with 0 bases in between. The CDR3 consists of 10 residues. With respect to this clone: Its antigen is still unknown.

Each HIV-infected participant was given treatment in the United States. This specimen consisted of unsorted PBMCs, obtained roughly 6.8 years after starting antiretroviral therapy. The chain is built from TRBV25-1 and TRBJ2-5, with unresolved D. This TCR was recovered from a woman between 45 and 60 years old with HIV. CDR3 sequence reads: CASSEETQYF. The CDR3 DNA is TGTGCCAGCAGTGAAGAGACCCAGTACTTC.